The present T cell receptor (beta chain) was sequenced within a study of cytomegalovirus exposure and HLA in healthy donors. The germline V and J ends were trimmed by 3 bases and 3 bases, with 25 bases remaining between them. The CDR3 contains 19 residues. Germline V gene data show CDR1 as MGHRA and CDR2 as YSYEKL. A multiplex PCR was run with 60 Vbeta primers and 13 Jbeta primers. Per the study methods: The authors later counted roughly 76 million unique TCR beta chains, 8.5 million to 13 million of them shared. Generated by immunoSEQ multiplex PCR, the TCRdb table keeps only in-frame clones and is missing some. The V and J calls and clone size come from that table; D and trimming were worked out from the DNA. The sample contains 150,000 to 200,000 clones, around 76% of which appear only once.

This sequence joins TRBV4-1 and TRBJ2-3; D may be TRBD2 (6 bases). The source is a woman in her 30s in good health and CMV-seropositive. Sequencing was performed on PBMCs. The CDR3: CASSHRAGPPVVRTDTQYF. The CDR3 region has the DNA TGCGCCAGCAGCCATCGTGCGGGACCCCCTGTTGTTCGTACAGATACGCAGTATTTT.